One and the same sample provided the 26 T cell receptor beta chains below, sequenced in a study of cytomegalovirus exposure and HLA in healthy donors. In the PCR, 60 Vbeta and 13 Jbeta primers were used. Repertoires were generated with immunoSEQ multiplex PCR, while TCRdb's copy carries only in-frame clones and drops some. The data contain around 190,000 clones, approximately 86% of them singletons. Sequenced input: PBMCs. These receptors came from a woman aged 25 to 39 in good health and CMV-seronegative.

This chain uses TRBV4-2 with TRBJ2-1, with D unresolved. The V gene lost 1 base and the J gene lost 8 bases, with 9 bases spanning the gap. The CDR3 is 13 residues long. The germline V gene encodes CDR1 LGHNA and CDR2 YNFKEQ. This CDR3 is CASSQAIADEQFF. In DNA form, the CDR3 reads TGTGCCAGCAGCCAAGCCATAGCCGATGAGCAGTTCTTC.

The rearrangement uses TRBV5-1 and TRBJ2-6, with a weak D call TRBD2 (5 bases). The germline V gene has CDR1 SGHRS and CDR2 YFSETQ. Trimming shortened V by 1 base and J by 1 base, and 9 bases separated the two germline ends. This CDR3 has 16 residues. Here the CDR3 reads CASSLRGQSGANVLTF. CDR3 coding DNA: TGCGCCAGCAGCTTGAGAGGGCAGTCTGGGGCCAACGTCCTGACTTTC.

This chain joins TRBV2 and TRBJ2-7; tentative D call: TRBD2 (6 bases). Germline assignment: CDR1 SNHLY and CDR2 FYNNEI. The CDR3 is made up of 13 amino acids. Between the trimmed V and J ends, which lost 7 bases and 2 bases, there was a span of 12 bases. CDR3 residues: CASTVLAPYEQYF. The CDR3 DNA follows: TGTGCCAGCACGGTACTAGCTCCCTACGAGCAGTACTTC.

V is TRBV15 and J is TRBJ2-7, with 12 bases matching TRBD2. Germline trimming cut 2 bases from V and 2 bases from J; bases unmatched to any gene: 4. CDR3 length: 16 residues. CDR1 and CDR2 from the germline V gene are LNHNV and YYDKDF (reference sequence). The CDR3 sequence: CATSRLRTSGTYEQYF. CDR3 nucleotides: TGTGCCACCAGCAGACTTCGGACTAGCGGGACCTACGAGCAGTACTTC.

This chain links TRBV28 with TRBJ2-7; D gene ambiguous. Looked up from germline, CDR1 is MDHEN and CDR2 is SYDVKM. The CDR3 totals 14 residues. With 1 base removed from V and 2 bases from J, the gap between germline ends came to 9 bases. The DNA of the CDR3 is TGTGCCAGCAGTTTATCGAGGCCAGCCTACGAGCAGTACTTC. This gives the protein CASSLSRPAYEQYF.

The chain recombines TRBV10-3 with TRBJ2-1; the match to TRBD1 covers 7 bases. Germline V lookup: CDR1 ENHRY, CDR2 SYGVKD. V was pared by 6 bases and J by 5 bases, with 4 bases of the junction left unmatched. The CDR3 extends over 13 amino acids. The CDR3, as DNA: TGTGCCATCAGCTCCGGGACAGACAATGAGCAGTTCTTC. It translates to CAISSGTDNEQFF.

The chain links TRBV6-6 to TRBJ2-7; D is possibly TRBD1 (5 bases). Trimming cost V 2 bases and J 6 bases, with 8 bases left between them. CDR1 MNHNY and CDR2 SVGAGI come from the germline V gene (reference sequence). This CDR3 is built from 12 residues. In DNA form, the CDR3 reads TGTGCCAGCAGTTACCCGACAGCCGAGCAGTACTTC. Its translation is CASSYPTAEQYF.

The V gene is TRBV18, the J gene TRBJ1-4; D might be TRBD1 (6 bases). This CDR3 comprises 15 residues. The V end was cut by 3 bases, the J end by 8 bases, with 16 bases between. Germline V CDR1 and CDR2: KGHSH, LQKENI. The CDR3 DNA reads TGTGCCAGCTCACCTTCAATACAGGGTCGAGAAAAACTGTTTTTT. It yields the protein CASSPSIQGREKLFF.

With regard to this clone: The junction departs from germline at one end; a sequencing error may be responsible. The chain recombines TRBV15 with TRBJ2-2, with D perhaps TRBD2 (6 bases). The CDR3 loop spans 17 amino acids. CDR1 is LNHNV and CDR2 is YYDKDF in the germline V gene (reference sequence). CDR3: CATSRVRGSTGPGGLFF. The CDR3 DNA follows: TGTGCCACCAGCAGAGTTCGTGGGAGTACCGGACCCGGGGGGCTGTTTTTT. The complete variable domain, with remaining parts taken from reference TRBV15 and TRBJ2-2, reads DAMVIQNPRYQVTQFGKPVTLSCSQTLNHNVMYWYQQKSSQAPKLLFHYYDKDFNNEADTPDNFQSRRPNTSFCFLDIRSPGLGDTAMYLCATSRVRGSTGPGGLFFGEGSRLTVL.

The genes are TRBV4-1 and TRBJ2-2; 14 bases match TRBD2. Germline CDR1 is MGHRA and CDR2 is YSYEKL. The ends lost 1 base at V and 6 bases at J; junction bases unmatched: 10. The CDR3 runs to 19 residues. In DNA form, the CDR3 reads TGCGCCAGCAGCCAAGGTCCCGGGACTAGCGGGGGCCCACCCGGGGAGCTGTTTTTT. Translation: CASSQGPGTSGGPPGELFF.

This rearrangement joins TRBV7-2 to TRBJ2-7; possible D gene TRBD2, 6 bases. In germline, CDR1 is SGHTA, CDR2 FQGNSA. V was pared by 1 base and J by 6 bases, with 13 bases between. This CDR3 region has 14 residues. The CDR3 region is CASSLGAGPREQYF. The CDR3 DNA sequence: TGTGCCAGCAGCTTAGGGGCGGGGCCCCGCGAGCAGTACTTC.

V gene TRBV6-5 combines with J gene TRBJ2-7, with no clear D. The V gene's germline CDR1 is MNHEY and CDR2 SVGAGI. Trimming took off 6 bases at V and 4 bases at J, with 13 bases between the two ends. The CDR3 covers 13 residues. In DNA, the CDR3 is TGTGCCAGCAGAACCGACACCAATTACGAGCAGTACTTC. The encoded protein is CASRTDTNYEQYF.

The chain carries TRBV4-2 and TRBJ2-7; TRBD1 agrees at 9 bases. V was clipped by 5 bases and J by 3 bases; unmatched bases: 14. Looked up from germline, CDR1 is LGHNA and CDR2 is YNFKEQ. There are 17 residues in the CDR3. CDR3 in amino acids: CASSGGTGPLLFYEQYF. DNA for the CDR3: TGTGCCAGCAGCGGCGGGACAGGGCCCTTGCTGTTCTACGAGCAGTACTTC.

The J gene is TRBJ2-1, the V gene TRBV7-3; TRBD2 matches at 7 bases. CDR1 is SGHTA and CDR2 is FQGTGA in the germline V gene. The ends lost 4 bases at V and 5 bases at J; junction bases unmatched: 8. The CDR3 extends over 15 amino acids. CDR3 coding DNA: TGTGCCAGCAGCTCCTCCGGGACTAAAAACAATGAGCAGTTCTTC. Amino acids: CASSSSGTKNNEQFF.

This clone was detected only a few times. The CDR3 DNA is TGTGCCAGTAGACCTGGACTAGCGGGGGGACAAACTCTACTTCAAGAGACCCAGTACTTC. As protein: CASRPGLAGGQTLLQETQYF. The chain recombines TRBV19 with TRBJ2-5; TRBD2 matches at 14 bases. From germline, CDR1 is LNHDA and CDR2 SQIVND (reference sequence). The CDR3 covers 20 residues. The trim removed 6 bases at V and 2 bases at J, leaving 17 bases unmatched.

V and J are TRBV6-1 and TRBJ2-7, with unresolved D. CDR3 length: 15 residues. The germline V and J ends were trimmed by 2 bases and 2 bases, with 13 bases remaining between them. In germline, CDR1 is MNHNS, CDR2 SASEGT. The CDR3 is CASSEQPQITYEQYF. The CDR3 nucleotides are TGTGCCAGCAGTGAACAACCCCAGATCACCTACGAGCAGTACTTC.

The table lists this clone with a few counts. V and J are TRBV2 and TRBJ2-7; perhaps TRBD2 as D (7 bases). The CDR3 consists of 14 residues. The germline CDR1 and CDR2 sequences are SNHLY and FYNNEI. V gave up 3 bases and J gave up 6 bases, with 15 bases separating them. CDR3 sequence reads: CASSEFLGGGEQYF. The CDR3 DNA is TGTGCCAGCAGTGAGTTCTTGGGAGGGGGCGAGCAGTACTTC.

The chain couples TRBV18 to TRBJ2-7, with 7 bases identical to TRBD1. This CDR3 comprises 15 residues. V dropped 1 base and J dropped 0; count of bases not matched to a gene: 3. Per germline, CDR1 KGHSH and CDR2 LQKENI. The CDR3 protein is CASSPRRQGSYEQYF. The CDR3 nucleotides are TGTGCCAGCTCACCACGTCGACAGGGCTCCTACGAGCAGTACTTC.

The chain is built from TRBV27 and TRBJ1-5; TRBD1 is a possible D gene (5 bases). This CDR3 spans 12 amino acids. The V end was cut by 8 bases, the J end by 5 bases, with 10 bases between. Germline V gene sequence: CDR1 MNHEY, CDR2 SMNVEV (reference sequence). CDR3 DNA sequence: TGTGCCAGCGGAGGGGCACATCAGCCCCAGCATTTT. Protein: CASGGAHQPQHF.

Comments on this clone: It is unclear where the CDR3 begins or ends on the DNA, so no DNA is shown, and the CDR3 is as TCRdb lists it. The chain is built from TRBV7-2 and TRBJ1-6. Termini included, the CDR3 measures 14 amino acids. Germline CDR1 and CDR2: SGHTA and FQGNSA. This CDR3 reads CASSFGPGGSPLHF.

The chain uses TRBV28 and TRBJ1-1; the D gene is possibly TRBD1 (5 bases). The CDR3 consists of 12 residues. The V and J ends lost 5 bases and 7 bases respectively, with 11 bases between them. Germline values: CDR1 MDHEN, CDR2 SYDVKM. The CDR3 nucleotides are TGTGCCAGCAGTGAAATTCAGGGTGAAGCTTTCTTT. Translated, it gives CASSEIQGEAFF.

The J gene is TRBJ2-5, the V gene TRBV28; TRBD2 is a possible D gene (5 bases). Matching the DNA end better, TRBJ2-7 makes the J call doubtful. From germline, CDR1 is MDHEN and CDR2 SYDVKM. This CDR3 is built from 15 residues. CDR3 amino acids: CASTSRRNGIHEQYF. CDR3 nucleotides: TGTGCCAGCACCTCCCGGAGGAATGGGATCCACGAGCAGTACTTC.

This clone was seen once. The chain is built from TRBV28 and TRBJ2-7; 8 bases map to TRBD1. With 3 bases clipped from V and 0 bases from J, the junction kept 4 bases outside the gene matches. The CDR3 has 15 amino acids. The germline V gene has CDR1 MDHEN and CDR2 SYDVKM. The CDR3 loop reads CASSLGQVSSYEQYF. Written as DNA, the CDR3 is TGTGCCAGCAGTTTGGGACAGGTTAGCTCCTACGAGCAGTACTTC. The variable domain in full, with the rest retrieved from reference TRBV28 and TRBJ2-7, is DVKVTQSSRYLVKRTGEKVFLECVQDMDHENMFWYRQDPGLGLRLIYFSYDVKMKEKGDIPEGYSVSREKKERFSLILESASTNQTSMYLCASSLGQVSSYEQYFGPGTRLTVT.

The V gene is TRBV11-2, the J gene TRBJ2-5; TRBD2 aligns across 9 bases. Germline V CDR1 and CDR2: SGHAT, FQNNGV. V was pared by 0 bases and J by 3 bases, with 2 bases of the junction left unmatched. The CDR3 spans 15 residues. The CDR3 region has the DNA TGTGCCAGCAGCTTAGACCGACTAGCGGAAGAGACCCAGTACTTC. Protein sequence: CASSLDRLAEETQYF.

The chain carries TRBV6-6 and TRBJ2-7; 9 bases agree with TRBD1. The germline V gene encodes CDR1 MNHNY and CDR2 SVGAGI (reference sequence). The J segment lost 4 bases and the V segment lost 7 bases, leaving 8 bases of the junction unmatched. The CDR3 contains 14 residues. The CDR3 DNA sequence: TGTGCCAGCACCATCGGGACAGGGACATACGAGCAGTACTTC. Its translation is CASTIGTGTYEQYF.

The genes are TRBV28 and TRBJ1-2, with TRBD1 matching over 7 bases. V trimming: 7 bases; J trimming: 7 bases; junction bases outside the gene matches: 15. The CDR3 consists of 15 residues. Germline assignment: CDR1 MDHEN and CDR2 SYDVKM. The CDR3 sequence: CASTSFTGVSSGYTF. The CDR3 nucleotides read TGTGCCAGCACTTCCTTCACAGGGGTCTCGTCTGGCTACACCTTC.